This T cell receptor beta chain was sequenced during a study of Ad26.COV2.S vaccination and SARS-CoV-2 variants. The table came from immunoSEQ multiplex PCR; TCRdb's copy has only in-frame clones and leaves some out. The data show some 480,000 clones, about 83% seen once. General study points: There was reportedly substantial breadth in spike-specific CD8+ and CD4+ T cell responses after vaccination. Non-spike TCR breadth was similar in vaccine and placebo recipients.

V was shortened by 7 bases and J by 2 bases, with 11 bases between the two germline ends. The V gene's germline CDR1 is MNHEY and CDR2 SVGAGI. The CDR3 has 13 residues. As for this clone: Its antigen is as yet unknown. This specimen includes other DNA sequences encoding the same CDR3.

Treatment given: around 19 received Ad26.COV2.S at low or high dose, single or two shots; about 5 received placebo; per-sample allocation not given. Sampling occurred on day 63 after the first vaccine or placebo injection. In Boston, an adult donor aged 18-55 years took part. The receptor's source is a person between 18 and 65 years old who received the Ad26.COV2.S COVID-19 vaccine or a placebo. The chain couples TRBV6-5 to TRBJ1-1; D is uncertain. The specimen was peripheral blood, collected in a trial of Ad26.COV2.S vaccine versus placebo. The chain's CDR3 is CASTPRGNTEAFF. CDR3 sequence (DNA): TGTGCCAGCACCCCCCGGGGTAACACTGAAGCTTTCTTT.